Listed below are T cell receptor beta chains from one sample, sequenced in a study of shared clonotypes between healthy human individuals. Profiled with immunoSEQ multiplex PCR; TCRdb holds only in-frame clones, not every one. The data contain a few million clones, roughly 92% of them singletons. Sequencing was carried out using naive CD4+ T cells sorted from blood. The receptor source for this set is a man between 18 and 29 years old in good health. Both conserved end residues are part of each CDR3. Fields, in order: clone size, CDR3 length, V gene, J gene, D gene, CDR3 DNA, CDR3 protein. D genes are given only for firm matches. Only part of the rows carry a size: once, few, many, or a class if the clone is expanded.

clone_size: .; cdr3_length: 12; v_call: TRBV5-1; j_call: TRBJ1-2; d_call: .; cdr3_nt: TGCGCCAGCAGCTCCGCAGGGGCTGGCTACACCTTC; cdr3_aa: CASSSAGAGYTF
clone_size: .; cdr3_length: 14; v_call: TRBV9; j_call: TRBJ2-2; d_call: TRBD1; cdr3_nt: TGTGCCAGCAGCCCAGGGGGTTGGACCGGGGAGCTGTTTTTT; cdr3_aa: CASSPGGWTGELFF
clone_size: once; cdr3_length: 14; v_call: TRBV19; j_call: TRBJ2-7; d_call: .; cdr3_nt: TGTGCCAGTAGCTCGACAGGATTCTCCTACGAGCAGTACTTC; cdr3_aa: CASSSTGFSYEQYF
clone_size: .; cdr3_length: 19; v_call: TRBV10-1; j_call: TRBJ2-2; d_call: .; cdr3_nt: TGCGCCAGACCCCGGGACCCCGGAGGGTGGAACTGTGACACCGGGGAGCTGTTTTTT; cdr3_aa: CARPRDPGGWNCDTGELFF
clone_size: .; cdr3_length: 14; v_call: TRBV5-1; j_call: TRBJ2-3; d_call: TRBD2; cdr3_nt: TGCGCCAGCAACCTAGCGGGGGGCCCCGATACGCAGTATTTT; cdr3_aa: CASNLAGGPDTQYF
clone_size: .; cdr3_length: 16; v_call: TRBV23-1; j_call: TRBJ2-2; d_call: .; cdr3_nt: TGCGCCGGTACGACAGGGAGGTCGGGAAACACCGGGGAGCTGTTTTTT; cdr3_aa: CAGTTGRSGNTGELFF
clone_size: .; cdr3_length: 15; v_call: TRBV14; j_call: TRBJ1-6; d_call: TRBD1; cdr3_nt: TGTGCCAGCAGTCCCCTCGGGACAGTTAATTCACCCCTCCACTTT; cdr3_aa: CASSPLGTVNSPLHF
clone_size: .; cdr3_length: 13; v_call: TRBV11-2; j_call: TRBJ2-1; d_call: .; cdr3_nt: TGTGCCAGCAGCTCGACAACCTACAATGAGCAGTTCTTC; cdr3_aa: CASSSTTYNEQFF
clone_size: .; cdr3_length: 14; v_call: TRBV5-4; j_call: TRBJ1-2; d_call: .; cdr3_nt: TGTGCCAGCAGCTTGAGTTGGGGGGCACAGGGCTACACCTTC; cdr3_aa: CASSLSWGAQGYTF
clone_size: .; cdr3_length: 16; v_call: TRBV27; j_call: TRBJ1-1; d_call: TRBD1; cdr3_nt: TGTGCCAGCAGTTCTTGGGACAGGGGGCCGCGGACTGAAGCTTTCTTT; cdr3_aa: CASSSWDRGPRTEAFF
clone_size: .; cdr3_length: 17; v_call: TRBV4-3; j_call: TRBJ2-2; d_call: .; cdr3_nt: TGCGCCAGCAGCCAAGAACACCGACAGCTGAACACCGGGGAGCTGTTTTTT; cdr3_aa: CASSQEHRQLNTGELFF
clone_size: .; cdr3_length: 13; v_call: TRBV19; j_call: TRBJ1-2; d_call: TRBD1; cdr3_nt: TGTGCCAGTAGCCGACAGGGTAGCTATGGCTACACCTTC; cdr3_aa: CASSRQGSYGYTF
clone_size: .; cdr3_length: 13; v_call: TRBV5-5; j_call: TRBJ2-2; d_call: .; cdr3_nt: TGTGCCAGCAGCCCTACAGGGACCGGGGAGCTGTTTTTT; cdr3_aa: CASSPTGTGELFF
clone_size: once; cdr3_length: 15; v_call: TRBV5-1; j_call: TRBJ2-5; d_call: .; cdr3_nt: TGCGCCAGCATAGCCATGCCGGGACAACGAGAGACCCAGTACTTC; cdr3_aa: CASIAMPGQRETQYF
clone_size: .; cdr3_length: 13; v_call: TRBV6-5; j_call: TRBJ2-7; d_call: .; cdr3_nt: TGTGCCAGCAGTCGCCTAGTAGGTTACGAGCAGTACTTC; cdr3_aa: CASSRLVGYEQYF
clone_size: .; cdr3_length: 13; v_call: TRBV7-2; j_call: TRBJ1-4; d_call: .; cdr3_nt: TGTGCCAGCAGTAACGGTTACTTGGGAAAACTGTTTTTT; cdr3_aa: CASSNGYLGKLFF
clone_size: .; cdr3_length: 14; v_call: TRBV30; j_call: TRBJ2-2; d_call: .; cdr3_nt: TGTGCCGGAGTCCCGGGACCTAACACCGGGGAGCTGTTTTTT; cdr3_aa: CAGVPGPNTGELFF